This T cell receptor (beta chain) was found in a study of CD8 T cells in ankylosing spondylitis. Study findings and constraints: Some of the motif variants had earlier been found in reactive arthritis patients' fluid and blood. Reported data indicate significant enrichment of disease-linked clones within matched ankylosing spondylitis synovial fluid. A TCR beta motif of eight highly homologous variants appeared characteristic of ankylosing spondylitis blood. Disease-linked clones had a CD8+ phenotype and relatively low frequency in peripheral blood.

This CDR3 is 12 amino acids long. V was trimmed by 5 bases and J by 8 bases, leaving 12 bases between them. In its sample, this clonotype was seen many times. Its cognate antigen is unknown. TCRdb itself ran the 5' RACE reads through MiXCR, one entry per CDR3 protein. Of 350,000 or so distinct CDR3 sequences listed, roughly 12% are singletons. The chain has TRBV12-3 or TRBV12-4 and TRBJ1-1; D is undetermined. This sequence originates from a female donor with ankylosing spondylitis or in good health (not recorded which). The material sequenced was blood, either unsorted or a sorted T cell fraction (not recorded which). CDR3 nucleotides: TGTGCCAGCAGTGCCCCTACCGTGGAAGCTTTCTTT. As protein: CASSAPTVEAFF.